The 3 T cell receptor beta chains reported below all come from one sample, sequenced in a study of vaccination and CD4 T cells after COVID-19. Treatment indicated: approximately 9-day PBMC culture with coronavirus spike peptide pools or control peptides (ViraFEST assay). Researchers used the Oncomine TCR Beta short-read assay to sequence DNA from cultured CD4+ T cells. Each CDR3 protein gets one entry after TCRdb re-called the PCR reads with MiXCR. The sample carries roughly 17,000 distinct CDR3 sequences, about 38% recorded once. Their cognate antigens are unknown. The sequencing sample was made of CD4+ T cells from blood, cultured in vitro. The receptors stem from a human donor who had recovered from COVID-19.

CDR3 coding DNA: TGCAGTGCGAATGGACTAGCGGAAGAGACCCAGTACTTC. Its translation is CSANGLAEETQYF. This chain uses TRBV20-1 with TRBJ2-5, with TRBD2 identical over 10 bases. This CDR3 has 13 amino acids. CDR1 DFQATT and CDR2 SNEGSKA come from the germline V gene (reference sequence). V lost 6 bases to trimming and J lost 3 bases; unmatched junction nucleotides: 4.

This clonotype was counted between two and nine times. This rearrangement joins TRBV6-1 to TRBJ2-5, with D tentatively TRBD2 (5 bases). Germline V gives CDR1 MNHNS, CDR2 SASEGT. CDR3 size: 15 residues. V lost 1 base and J 4 bases, leaving 13 bases between the germline ends. DNA of the CDR3: TGTGCCAGCAGTGAAGTCCCTTCGGAGGTAGAGACCCAGTACTTC. This encodes CASSEVPSEVETQYF.

In regard to this clonotype: At one of its ends the junction is not consistent with the germline gene, which may arise from a read error. The chain links TRBV6-2 or TRBV6-3 to TRBJ1-5; 10 nucleotides agree with TRBD1. Germline lookup yields CDR1 MNHEY and CDR2 SVGEGT. The CDR3 runs to 18 residues. The chain's CDR3 is CASSQPGQGRYSNQLQHF. The DNA of the CDR3 is TGTGCCAGCAGTCAGCCGGGACAGGGGCGATATAGCAATCAGCTCCAGCATTTT.